The 25 T cell receptor gamma chains reported below all come from one sample, sequenced in a study of gammadelta T cells in human blood (TCRdb year 2020). Library prep was done by RT-PCR. The run used an Illumina MiSeq. TCRdb processed the public reads again with the CATT caller, after which rows with matching DNA were combined. Counted in this sample were around 240 gamma-chain clones; roughly 2.2% of them appeared once. 40% of the sample belongs to the ten largest clones. The sample consisted of non-Vgamma9Vdelta2 gamma-delta T cells from infant blood. These receptors were taken from a human donor.

A word on this clone: A far larger clone is one base from this, pointing to a likely read error. Distinct nucleotide sequences in the sample also encode this CDR3. This chain links TRGV11 with TRGJP1. TRGV11 is an open reading frame, and its role is uncertain. This CDR3 region has 14 residues. V dropped 6 bases and J dropped 8; count of bases not matched to a gene: 9. In nucleotides, the CDR3 is TGTGCCTGCTGGATTGGGAACACCGGTTGGTTCAAGATATTT. Its protein product is CACWIGNTGWFKIF.

This clone was counted a few times. A read error likely explains why the TCRdb protein, taken from a much larger clone, differs from this DNA's translation at residue 5; the protein shown is translated from the DNA. V and J are TRGV10 and TRGJP1. TRGV10 counts as an open reading frame of uncertain function. J gave up 4 bases and V 14 bases, and 11 bases lay outside the gene matches. The CDR3 covers 13 residues. The CDR3 loop reads CASPKGTGWFKIF. The DNA for the CDR3 is TGTGCTTCACCGAAAGGCACTGGTTGGTTCAAGATATTT.

This clone has a handful of counts. This sequence is one base from a far larger clone and is likely a read error. The chain employs TRGV9 and TRGJ1 or TRGJ2. The CDR3 spans 16 residues. The ends lost 0 bases at V and 14 bases at J; junction bases unmatched: 22. CDR1 is GITISATS and CDR2 is ISYDGTV in the germline V gene (reference sequence). The CDR3 DNA is TGTGCCTTGTGGGAGGTGCAAATCGTTCGTCTATCAAAGCAACTCTTT. Its translation: CALWEVQIVRLSKQLF.

Regarding this clone: Since a much larger clone is just one base distant, this may be a read error. The J gene is TRGJ1 or TRGJ2, the V gene TRGV2. Germline V gene sequence: CDR1 EGSNGY, CDR2 YDSYNSKV. CDR3 length: 14 residues. The CDR3 spells CATWDGPGYYKTLF. For the CDR3, the DNA is TGTGCCACCTGGGACGGGCCCGGTTATTATAAGACACTCTTT.

This clone is hyperexpanded within its sample. The chain employs TRGV9 and TRGJP1. The CDR3 runs 9 residues. In germline, CDR1 is GITISATS, CDR2 ISYDGTV (reference sequence). CDR3 in DNA: TGTACCACTGGTTGGTTCAAGATATTT. As protein: CTTGWFKIF.

This clone occurred a few times. Just one base apart from a much larger clone, this may be a read error. Other DNA sequences in this sample translate to the same CDR3. This chain connects TRGV3 to TRGJ1 or TRGJ2. This CDR3 has 12 residues. Looked up from germline, CDR1 is VTNTFY and CDR2 is YDVSTARD (reference sequence). Written as DNA, the CDR3 is TGTGCAACCTGGCCCAGCTCGCTTCAGAAACTCTTT. Amino acids: CATWPSSLQKLF.

This clone was observed once. The chain is built from TRGV3 and TRGJP2. The V gene end was trimmed by 5 bases and the J gene end by 0 bases; junction bases not matched to a gene: 6. Per the germline V gene, CDR1 is VTNTFY and CDR2 is YDVSTARD (reference sequence). This CDR3 comprises 15 residues. CDR3 in amino acids: CATWASNSSDWIKTF. The CDR3 DNA reads as TGTGCCACCTGGGCCTCGAATAGTAGTGATTGGATCAAGACGTTT.

In the case of this clone: A read error may explain this, as a much larger clone is one base away. The sample has other DNA sequences that encode this CDR3 too. The chain employs TRGV8 and TRGJP1. The CDR3 runs to 14 residues. Germline V lookup: CDR1 VENAVY, CDR2 YDSYNSRV. CDR3 bases: TGTGCAACCTGGCCCAATACCACTGGTTGGTTCAAGATATTT. It is translated as CATWPNTTGWFKIF.

By frequency in the sample, this clone is medium-sized. This sequence joins TRGV9 and TRGJ1 or TRGJ2. V dropped 2 bases and J dropped 9; count of bases not matched to a gene: 7. The germline gives CDR1 GITISATS, CDR2 ISYDGTV (reference sequence). This CDR3 region has 12 residues. DNA of the CDR3: TGTGCCTTGTGGGAGGGGGATTTTAAGAAACTCTTT. Encoded protein: CALWEGDFKKLF.

By proportion, this clone is large. The J gene is TRGJ1 or TRGJ2, the V gene TRGV4. The J segment lost 5 bases and the V segment lost 5 bases, leaving 9 bases of the junction unmatched. This CDR3 is 13 amino acids long. Per the germline V gene, CDR1 is EGSTGY and CDR2 is YDSYTSSV. The CDR3 protein is CATWADSNYKKLF. The DNA for the CDR3 is TGTGCCACCTGGGCAGATTCCAATTATAAGAAACTCTTT.

The chain employs TRGV2 and TRGJP1. Germline lookup yields CDR1 EGSNGY and CDR2 YDSYNSKV. The CDR3 is 24 amino acids. J lost 9 bases, V lost 0 bases, and 37 bases had no gene match. CDR3: CATWDGRYTRICQDDLPLCWFKIF. The CDR3 nucleotides read TGTGCCACCTGGGACGGGCGTTACACGAGAATATGTCAGGACGACCTACCCCTATGTTGGTTCAAGATATTT.

About this clone itself: TCRdb pairs this DNA with a much larger clone's protein that differs at residue 7, likely a read error; the protein shown was translated from the DNA. The gene calls are TRGV11 and TRGJP1. TRGV11 is designated an ORF whose function remains uncertain. This CDR3 has 11 residues. The CDR3 sequence is CAPKAGLFKIF. CDR3 sequence (DNA): TGTGCCCCCAAGGCGGGTTTGTTCAAGATATTT.

This clone was detected a few times. A much larger clone differs from this one at a single base, so this may be a read error. Other DNA sequences in the same sample also yield this CDR3. The chain joins TRGV2 to TRGJ1 or TRGJ2. This CDR3 comprises 13 residues. Per germline, CDR1 EGSNGY and CDR2 YDSYNSKV. The CDR3 nucleotides read TGTGCCACATGGGACCTCGATTATTATAAGAAACTCTTT. Its translation is CATWDLDYYKKLF.

This clone was detected only a few times. The protein recorded in TCRdb matches a much larger clone and deviates from this DNA's translation at residue 10, suggesting a read error; the protein here is obtained by translating the DNA. The rearrangement joins TRGV11 to TRGJP1. TRGV11 is marked as an open reading frame, function uncertain. The CDR3 spans 11 residues. The CDR3: CAPKAGWFKLF. The CDR3 DNA sequence: TGTGCCCCCAAGGCGGGTTGGTTCAAGCTATTT.

Details on this clone: TCRdb records a much larger clone's protein for this DNA, with a difference at residue 3 that likely arises from a read error; the protein given is the translation of the DNA. V usage is TRGV2 and J usage is TRGJ1 or TRGJ2. The CDR3 totals 13 residues. The V gene's germline CDR1 is EGSNGY and CDR2 YDSYNSKV. The CDR3 sequence is CANWEAGYYKKLF. The CDR3, as DNA: TGTGCCAACTGGGAAGCGGGGTATTATAAGAAACTCTTT.

This clone turned up a few times. TCRdb's protein, taken from a much larger clone, differs from this DNA's translation at residue 4, likely owing to a read error; the protein displayed comes from the DNA. V is TRGV2 and J is TRGJ1 or TRGJ2. The CDR3 covers 13 residues. CDR1 is EGSNGY, CDR2 YDSYNSKV, per germline. CDR3 DNA: TGTGCCACCGGGGACCTCGATTATTATAAGAAACTCTTT. It is translated as CATGDLDYYKKLF.

This clone was counted between two and nine times. A read error likely explains why the TCRdb protein, taken from a much larger clone, differs from this DNA's translation at residue 9; the protein shown is translated from the DNA. The J gene is TRGJ1 or TRGJ2, the V gene TRGV4. The germline V gene encodes CDR1 EGSTGY and CDR2 YDSYTSSV. This CDR3 contains 10 residues. This CDR3 reads CATWVDKKIF. Written as DNA, the CDR3 is TGTGCCACCTGGGTGGACAAGAAAATCTTT.

Comment on this clone: A far larger clone is off by one base, so a read error is likely. The rearrangement links TRGV4 to TRGJP1. V was clipped by 5 bases and J by 0 bases; unmatched bases: 9. Germline-derived CDR1 and CDR2 are EGSTGY and YDSYTSSV. The CDR3 contains 16 residues. CDR3 sequence reads: CATWAFRYTTGWFKIF. Written as DNA, the CDR3 is TGTGCCACCTGGGCTTTCCGTTATACCACTGGTTGGTTCAAGATATTT.

By share, this clone counts as hyperexpanded. The rearrangement joins TRGV3 to TRGJ1 or TRGJ2. CDR1 and CDR2 from the germline V gene are VTNTFY and YDVSTARD (reference sequence). V trimming: 0 bases; J trimming: 5 bases; junction bases outside the gene matches: 4. This CDR3 is 13 amino acids long. CDR3 protein: CATWDRLNYKKLF. The CDR3 DNA reads as TGTGCCACCTGGGACAGGCTTAATTATAAGAAACTCTTT.

This clone was seen more than once but under ten times. The TCRdb protein comes from a much larger clone and disagrees with this DNA's translation at residue 5, likely due to a read error; the protein given here is derived from the DNA. V and J are TRGV2 and TRGJ1 or TRGJ2. CDR3 length equals 14 residues. CDR1 is EGSNGY and CDR2 is YDSYNSKV in the germline V gene. The CDR3 sequence is CATWAGPGYYKKLF. CDR3 coding DNA: TGTGCCACCTGGGCCGGGCCCGGTTATTATAAGAAACTCTTT.

In this sample, this clone turned up a few times. A far larger clone is just one base off, so this is likely a read error. The chain carries TRGV5 and TRGJ1 or TRGJ2. This CDR3 spans 13 amino acids. CDR1 is VINAFY and CDR2 is YDVSNSKD in the germline V gene. The CDR3 sequence: CATWDRLNYKKLF. The CDR3 DNA follows: TGTGCCACATGGGACAGGCTTAATTATAAGAAACTCTTT.

In its sample, this clone is large. The chain couples TRGV4 to TRGJ1 or TRGJ2. V lost 5 bases to trimming and J lost 3 bases; unmatched junction nucleotides: 1. The germline gives CDR1 EGSTGY, CDR2 YDSYTSSV. The CDR3 covers 11 residues. The CDR3: CATWGYYKKLF. The CDR3 coding sequence is TGTGCCACCTGGGGTTATTATAAGAAACTCTTT.

In its sample, this clone ranks as large (0.1 to 1%). V usage is TRGV4 and J usage is TRGJP1. The CDR3 runs 14 residues. V shed 1 base, J shed 2 bases, and the junction held 1 base outside the gene matches. CDR1 and CDR2 (germline): EGSTGY, YDSYTSSV. CDR3 sequence: CATWDGTTGWFKIF. As DNA, the CDR3 is TGTGCCACCTGGGATGGAACCACTGGTTGGTTCAAGATATTT.

Judged by abundance, this clone is large. The sample carries other DNA sequences with the same CDR3. V gene TRGV2 combines with J gene TRGJ1 or TRGJ2. J lost 2 bases, V lost 3 bases, and 4 bases had no gene match. The CDR3 has 13 residues. Germline V lookup: CDR1 EGSNGY, CDR2 YDSYNSKV. CDR3 sequence: CATWDLDYYKKLF. DNA of the CDR3: TGTGCCACCTGGGACCTCGATTATTATAAGAAACTCTTT.

A remark on this clone: The protein TCRdb lists differs from the translation of the DNA at residue 3; the protein given here is translated from the DNA itself. The chain carries TRGV8 and TRGJ1 or TRGJ2. Germline V lookup: CDR1 VENAVY, CDR2 YDSYNSRV. The CDR3 spans 13 residues. CDR3 in DNA: TGTGCCAACTGGGATCATAGAACTTATAAGAAACTCTTT. Protein sequence: CANWDHRTYKKLF.